These 28 T cell receptor beta chains were sequenced from one sample in a study of T cell repertoires in cytomegalovirus infection. TCRdb passed the reads through MiXCR, listing each CDR3 protein once. This table holds under 850,000 distinct CDR3 sequences, less than 40% found once. Sequenced input: PBMCs. The source is a human donor in good health (CMV status not recorded). Some clones in this sample may be carry-over from other donors' samples.

This clonotype was recorded many times. The genes are TRBV7-2 and TRBJ1-1; D may be TRBD1 (6 bases). V lost 1 base, J lost 5 bases, and 11 bases lay in between. The CDR3 runs 14 residues. Germline CDR1 reads SGHTA; CDR2 reads FQGNSA. The CDR3 spells CASSLGGAQTEAFF. The DNA of the CDR3 is TGTGCCAGCAGCTTAGGGGGGGCCCAGACTGAAGCTTTCTTT.

This chain links TRBV12-3 or TRBV12-4 with TRBJ1-6; D is perhaps TRBD1 (6 bases). This CDR3 contains 15 residues. V was trimmed by 4 bases and J by 2 bases, leaving 9 bases between them. CDR3 in amino acids: CASSSGQTYNSPLHF. CDR3 nucleotides: TGTGCCAGCAGTTCAGGACAGACCTATAATTCACCCCTCCACTTT.

The chain links TRBV20-1 to TRBJ2-7, with a possible D match to TRBD2 (6 bases). CDR1 is DFQATT, CDR2 SNEGSKA, per germline (reference sequence). Trimming pared 6 bases from V and 3 bases from J, leaving 12 bases between. CDR3 length: 12 amino acids. CDR3 sequence: CSAKGTFYEQYF. The CDR3 DNA follows: TGCAGTGCCAAGGGGACTTTCTACGAGCAGTACTTC.

The sample holds a few counts of this clonotype. The junction departs from germline at one end; a sequencing error may be responsible. The V call is TRBV7-9, the J call TRBJ1-1, with 7 bases lining up with TRBD1. Germline CDR1 reads SEHNR; CDR2 reads FQNEAQ (reference sequence). The CDR3 contains 14 residues. The CDR3 protein is CASSHPTGNAEAFF. The CDR3 nucleotides read TGTGCCAGCAGCCATCCGACAGGGAACGCTGAAGCTTTCTTT.

The sample holds a few counts of this clonotype. The chain carries TRBV6-1 and TRBJ2-1, with 9 bases identical to TRBD2. Germline CDR1 MNHNS, CDR2 SASEGT. Germline trimming cut 6 bases from V and 6 bases from J; bases unmatched to any gene: 9. The length of the CDR3 is 15 residues. The DNA of the CDR3 is TGTGCCAGCAGGTCAGCGGGAGGTGGGGTCAATGAGCAGTTCTTC. Translation gives CASRSAGGGVNEQFF.

This clonotype was detected a few times. The CDR3 here is CASSLSHRGGNEQFF. The CDR3 bases are TGTGCCAGCAGCTTAAGTCACAGGGGGGGGAATGAGCAGTTCTTC. The gene calls are TRBV7-9 and TRBJ2-1; weak D call: TRBD1 (8 bases). CDR1 is SEHNR and CDR2 is FQNEAQ in the germline V gene (reference sequence). The CDR3 sequence is 15 residues long. V was trimmed by 2 bases and J by 7 bases, leaving 15 bases between them. Based on the CDR3 plus reference TRBV7-9 and TRBJ2-1, the full variable domain is DTGVSQNPRHKITKRGQNVTFRCDPISEHNRLYWYRQTLGQGPEFLTYFQNEAQLEKSRLLSDRFSAERPKGSFSTLEIQRTEQGDSAMYLCASSLSHRGGNEQFFGPGTRLTVL.

The CDR3 is CASGHQQGGYQPQHF. CDR3 sequence (DNA): TGTGCCAGCGGACATCAACAGGGGGGGTATCAGCCCCAGCATTTT. J is TRBJ1-5 and V is TRBV6-1; 8 bases map to TRBD1. The CDR3 extends over 15 amino acids. Looked up from germline, CDR1 is MNHNS and CDR2 is SASEGT. With V trimmed by 8 bases and J by 5 bases, 11 bases remained unmatched.

V is TRBV7-6 and J is TRBJ2-1, with 11 bases identical to TRBD2. Germline assignment: CDR1 SGHVS and CDR2 FNYEAQ. The CDR3 extends over 15 amino acids. Germline trimming cut 4 bases from V and 8 bases from J; bases unmatched to any gene: 7. The CDR3 region has the DNA TGTGCCAGCAGCTACTCTAGCGGGAGGTCGGATGAGCAGTTCTTC. It codes for CASSYSSGRSDEQFF.

The chain couples TRBV19 to TRBJ1-1, with D unclear. The V gene's germline CDR1 is LNHDA and CDR2 SQIVND (reference sequence). V gave up 3 bases and J gave up 3 bases, with 14 bases separating them. CDR3 length equals 15 residues. CDR3 DNA sequence: TGTGCCAGTAGTATTAATTCCCTTGCGGACACTGAAGCTTTCTTT. Translated: CASSINSLADTEAFF.

This clonotype was observed a handful of times. The chain recombines TRBV5-1 with TRBJ1-1; 10 bases align to TRBD1. Per germline, CDR1 SGHRS and CDR2 YFSETQ. The junction had 17 bases not matched to a gene; V was cut back by 4 bases and J by 2 bases. This CDR3 comprises 19 residues. The CDR3 DNA reads TGCGCCAGCAGCCTTGCTCCGGGACAGGGGATCGTGACTAACACTGAAGCTTTCTTT. It translates to CASSLAPGQGIVTNTEAFF.

A single count supports this clonotype. One end of the junction does not line up with germline, which may come from a read error. The chain joins TRBV27 to TRBJ1-1; 11 positions match TRBD1. CDR1 and CDR2 (germline): MNHEY, SMNVEV (reference sequence). The CDR3 is made up of 15 amino acids. The CDR3 loop reads CASSRTGGASTDAFF. CDR3 DNA sequence: TGTGCCAGCAGCCGGACAGGGGGCGCCAGCACTGATGCTTTCTTT.

Of note for this clonotype: One junction end does not reproduce the germline sequence, and a read error may be involved. J is TRBJ1-5 and V is TRBV5-1; no clear D gene. The length of the CDR3 is 15 residues. Germline-derived CDR1 and CDR2 are SGHRS and YFSETQ. The CDR3 loop is CASSLGAAGNQPQPF. The CDR3 nucleotides read TGCGCCAGCAGCTTGGGGGCGGCTGGCAATCAGCCCCAGCCTTTT.

V and J are TRBV24-1 and TRBJ1-1; tentative D call: TRBD1 (5 bases). This CDR3 is built from 14 residues. Trimming took 4 bases from V and 1 from J, leaving 9 bases between them. Per germline, CDR1 KGHDR and CDR2 SFDVKD. The CDR3 nucleotides read TGTGCCACCAGTGAAAGGGGAGGGAACACTGAAGCTTTCTTT. Translating gives CATSERGGNTEAFF.

In its sample, this clonotype was seen a few times. This chain joins TRBV15 and TRBJ2-3, with D unclear. V shed 0 bases and J shed 1 base, with 5 bases lying between them. Germline loops: CDR1 LNHNV, CDR2 YYDKDF (reference sequence). The CDR3 runs to 14 residues. The CDR3 DNA follows: TGTGCCACCAGCAGAGATGGGGGCACAGATACGCAGTATTTT. This gives the protein CATSRDGGTDTQYF.

The rearrangement uses TRBV19 and TRBJ2-3, with 9 bases lining up with TRBD2. V shed 3 bases, J shed 4 bases, and the junction held 8 bases outside the gene matches. CDR1 is LNHDA and CDR2 is SQIVND in the germline V gene (reference sequence). CDR3 length equals 16 residues. The CDR3, as DNA: TGTGCCAGTAGTATCAGGGCGGGAGGGCTCCCAGATACGCAGTATTTT. Translation: CASSIRAGGLPDTQYF.

This chain connects TRBV28 to TRBJ2-2; 10 bases fit TRBD2. The CDR3 is 17 amino acids. V lost 4 bases, J lost 7 bases, and 12 bases stayed unmatched. Germline CDR1 MDHEN, CDR2 SYDVKM. The CDR3 spells CASSSPSSLAGIGELFF. CDR3 sequence (DNA): TGTGCCAGCAGTTCTCCTTCATCACTAGCGGGAATCGGGGAGCTGTTTTTT. Variable domain in full (rest from reference TRBV28 and TRBJ2-2): DVKVTQSSRYLVKRTGEKVFLECVQDMDHENMFWYRQDPGLGLRLIYFSYDVKMKEKGDIPEGYSVSREKKERFSLILESASTNQTSMYLCASSSPSSLAGIGELFFGEGSRLTVL.

This clonotype was seen only once. The junction departs from germline at one end; a sequencing error may be responsible. This chain connects TRBV7-2 to TRBJ1-2, with 8 positions matching TRBD1. This CDR3 is 15 amino acids long. Germline lookup yields CDR1 SGHTA and CDR2 FQGNSA. The CDR3 here is CVSTLAGGLNYGYTF. Here the CDR3 DNA reads TGTGTCAGCACCCTAGCAGGGGGCTTGAACTATGGCTACACCTTC.

The CDR3 bases are TGTGCCAGCAGCCATGTGCAGGGTAAGAGGAATGAGCAGTTCTTC. Protein: CASSHVQGKRNEQFF. The chain combines TRBV3-1 with TRBJ2-1; maybe TRBD1 (5 bases). CDR3 size: 15 residues. In germline, CDR1 is LGHDT, CDR2 YNNKEL (reference sequence). Trimming cost V 3 bases and J 7 bases, with 16 bases left between them.

This clonotype appeared once. The CDR3 does not close with the conserved phenylalanine or tryptophan, likely indicating a read error. V usage is TRBV14 and J usage is TRBJ1-2; D gene uncertain. This CDR3 has 12 amino acids. Trimming shortened V by 4 bases and J by 1 base, and 4 bases separated the two germline ends. Germline V gives CDR1 SGHDN, CDR2 FVKESK. The CDR3 DNA follows: TGTGCCAGCAGCCGCTTTAACTATGGCTACACCTTA. This sequence encodes CASSRFNYGYTL.

The chain employs TRBV11-2 and TRBJ2-2; a possible D gene is TRBD2 (6 bases). Looked up from germline, CDR1 is SGHAT and CDR2 is FQNNGV. The V end lost 0 bases, the J end lost 2 bases, and 22 bases lay between the germline ends. The CDR3 has 20 amino acids. The CDR3 region is CASSLDLISAGISNTGELFF. CDR3 nucleotides: TGTGCCAGCAGCTTAGATCTAATCTCCGCGGGAATATCCAACACCGGGGAGCTGTTTTTT.

The gene calls are TRBV24-1 and TRBJ1-2; TRBD1 might be the D (5 bases). The length of the CDR3 is 13 residues. Germline lookup yields CDR1 KGHDR and CDR2 SFDVKD. V was cut by 1 base and J by 6 bases, with 8 bases left in between. The CDR3: CATSDFWGDGYTF. CDR3 nucleotides: TGTGCCACCAGTGATTTCTGGGGGGATGGCTACACCTTC.

CDR3 in DNA: TGTGCCAGCAGCCCCGGGGTAGGCAGGCTAAAACAAGAGACCCAGTACTTC. Translation gives CASSPGVGRLKQETQYF. This chain joins TRBV28 and TRBJ2-5; D may be TRBD2 (5 bases). Germline lookup yields CDR1 MDHEN and CDR2 SYDVKM. This CDR3 has 17 residues. V dropped 6 bases and J dropped 2 bases, with 22 bases sitting between them.

To note about this clonotype: A read error may be the cause here, since a much bigger clone is one base away. The rearrangement links TRBV7-2 to TRBJ1-2; perhaps TRBD1 as D (5 bases). The V gene's germline CDR1 is SGHTA and CDR2 FQGNSA. Trimming removed 5 bases from V and 9 bases from J, with 13 bases in between. This CDR3 contains 12 residues. CDR3: CASSQGVGCYTF. The CDR3 coding sequence is TGTGCCAGCAGCCAGGGCGTAGGTTGCTACACCTTC.

This clonotype appeared a few times. The J gene is TRBJ1-1, the V gene TRBV7-6; weak D call: TRBD1 (6 bases). The CDR3 is 16 residues long. The germline CDR1 and CDR2 sequences are SGHVS and FNYEAQ. Trimming shortened V by 4 bases and J by 6 bases, and 21 bases separated the two germline ends. CDR3 coding DNA: TGTGCCAGCAGCTCCCCCCGGGAAACAGGGCTTCCTGAAGCTTTCTTT. This codes for CASSSPRETGLPEAFF.

This rearrangement joins TRBV5-1 to TRBJ2-3; D perhaps matches TRBD2 (6 bases). The germline V gene has CDR1 SGHRS and CDR2 YFSETQ. This CDR3 comprises 15 residues. The ends were cut back, 0 bases at V and 4 bases at J, with 12 bases in the middle. The CDR3 nucleotides are TGCGCCAGCAGCTTGGCCGGGAGTAGCTCAGATACGCAGTATTTT. As protein: CASSLAGSSSDTQYF.

This clonotype appeared a single time. The chain links TRBV19 to TRBJ1-1, with D possibly matching TRBD1 (6 bases). CDR1 LNHDA and CDR2 SQIVND come from the germline V gene (reference sequence). The germline V and J ends were trimmed by 7 bases and 4 bases, with 19 bases remaining between them. This CDR3 spans 15 amino acids. CDR3 DNA: TGTGCCAGTATCCTTGGACAGACAGTGACCACTGAAGCTTTCTTT. This sequence encodes CASILGQTVTTEAFF.

This clonotype was observed a handful of times. The chain links TRBV28 to TRBJ1-1, with TRBD1 matching 9 bases. The CDR3 has 16 amino acids. Germline V CDR1 and CDR2: MDHEN, SYDVKM. Trimming cost V 5 bases and J 1 base; bases outside gene matches: 8. CDR3 sequence reads: CASSLGQGISNTEAFF. CDR3 coding DNA: TGTGCCAGCAGTCTCGGACAGGGGATATCGAACACTGAAGCTTTCTTT.

This clonotype was seen only a few times. The rearrangement uses TRBV20-1 and TRBJ2-7, with D possibly being TRBD1 (5 bases). The V end was cut by 0 bases, the J end by 3 bases, with 15 bases between. The CDR3 consists of 15 residues. Germline CDR1 reads DFQATT; CDR2 reads SNEGSKA (reference sequence). The CDR3 nucleotides read TGCAGTGCTAGAGATCGGCAGGGAAGGGTCTACGAGCAGTACTTC. Protein: CSARDRQGRVYEQYF.